The TCR beta chain under discussion was sequenced for a study of shared clonotypes between healthy human individuals. Libraries were prepared by immunoSEQ multiplex PCR; TCRdb keeps only in-frame clonotypes and omits some of them. The repertoire has roughly 570,000 clones, 95% to 98% of them found once; the top ten carry more than 0.3%. Concerning this clone itself: This CDR3 is also generated by other DNA sequences in the sample.

Terminally differentiated effector memory CD45RA+ cells were excluded by CCR7 positive selection of CD45RO-negative cells. Every donor was a Caucasian adult from Nashville, Tennessee. The V end lost 0 bases, the J end lost 2 bases, and 4 bases lay between the germline ends. The CDR3 runs to 13 residues. Germline V gives CDR1 SGDLS, CDR2 YYNGEE. This TCR derives from a man under 40 in good health. V gene TRBV9 combines with J gene TRBJ2-3, with D unclear. The sample taken for sequencing was naive CD8+ T cells sorted from blood. CDR3 nucleotide sequence: TGTGCCAGCAGCGTAGTCCCCACAGATACGCAGTATTTT. This codes for CASSVVPTDTQYF.